The 16 T cell receptor beta chains listed next were all sequenced from one sample in a study of cytomegalovirus exposure and HLA in healthy donors. In the PCR, 60 Vbeta and 13 Jbeta primers were used. The method was immunoSEQ multiplex PCR; TCRdb's version includes in-frame clones alone and lacks a portion of them. The table has about 160,000 clones, around 80% seen once. Sequenced sample: PBMCs. The receptors come from a male donor in good health and CMV-seropositive.

The rearrangement joins TRBV4-1 to TRBJ1-6, with D possibly matching TRBD1 (5 bases). The V gene lost 0 bases and the J gene lost 9 bases, with 18 bases spanning the gap. This CDR3 comprises 17 residues. CDR1 and CDR2 (germline): MGHRA, YSYEKL. CDR3 region: CASSQDGQGRSGSPLHF. CDR3 DNA: TGCGCCAGCAGCCAAGATGGGCAGGGCCGGTCCGGTTCACCCCTCCACTTT.

The chain uses TRBV5-1 and TRBJ2-1; D not certain. This CDR3 contains 15 residues. CDR1 is SGHRS and CDR2 is YFSETQ in the germline V gene. Trimming cost V 7 bases and J 1 base, with 15 bases left between them. CDR3 sequence reads: CASGSIGRSYNEQFF. The CDR3 nucleotides are TGCGCCAGCGGGTCAATAGGCAGGTCCTACAATGAGCAGTTCTTC. Supplemented by reference TRBV5-1 and TRBJ2-1, the full variable domain reads KAGVTQTPRYLIKTRGQQVTLSCSPISGHRSVSWYQQTPGQGLQFLFEYFSETQRNKGNFPGRFSGRQFSNSRSEMNVSTLELGDSALYLCASGSIGRSYNEQFFGPGTRLTVL.

The V and J genes are TRBV7-2 and TRBJ1-5; 9 nucleotides align to TRBD1. J gave up 1 base and V 1 base, and 8 bases lay outside the gene matches. The CDR3 has 18 residues. Looked up from germline, CDR1 is SGHTA and CDR2 is FQGNSA. CDR3 sequence: CASSLVGQGIGSNQPQHF. The CDR3 nucleotides are TGTGCCAGCAGCTTAGTCGGACAGGGGATAGGGAGCAATCAGCCCCAGCATTTT.

J is TRBJ1-1 and V is TRBV7-2; TRBD1 aligns across 10 bases. The germline CDR1 and CDR2 sequences are SGHTA and FQGNSA. CDR3 length: 12 residues. J was trimmed by 11 bases and V by 5 bases; bases with no gene match: 5. For the CDR3, the DNA is TGTGCCAGCAGCCTCGGACAGGGGGTGGCTTTCTTT. Residues: CASSLGQGVAFF.

The chain links TRBV2 to TRBJ2-3, with 11 bases fitting TRBD2. CDR1 and CDR2 from the germline V gene are SNHLY and FYNNEI. J was trimmed by 11 bases and V by 10 bases; bases with no gene match: 11. This CDR3 comprises 13 residues. For the CDR3, the DNA is TGTGCCACGATGGCTAGCGGGGGGCGGGGGCAGTATTTT. Residues: CATMASGGRGQYF. The whole variable domain, remainder taken from reference TRBV2 and TRBJ2-3, is EPEVTQTPSHQVTQMGQEVILRCVPISNHLYFYWYRQILGQKVEFLVSFYNNEISEKSEIFDDQFSVERPDGSNFTLKIRSTKLEDSAMYFCATMASGGRGQYFGPGTRLTVL.

The gene calls are TRBV28 and TRBJ1-5; D remains ambiguous. Germline CDR1 reads MDHEN; CDR2 reads SYDVKM. The length of the CDR3 is 12 residues. V was pared by 7 bases and J by 2 bases, with 6 bases between. This chain's CDR3 is CASTGGNQPQHF. The CDR3 DNA follows: TGTGCCAGCACCGGAGGCAATCAGCCCCAGCATTTT.

V and J are TRBV7-9 and TRBJ1-2, with 9 bases identical to TRBD1. The CDR3 is 15 residues long. V shed 5 bases, J shed 1 base, and the junction held 5 bases outside the gene matches. CDR1 and CDR2 (germline): SEHNR, FQNEAQ (reference sequence). The DNA for the CDR3 is TGTGCCAGCAGCCCACAGGGGGCGGGTAACTATGGCTACACCTTC. Translated, it gives CASSPQGAGNYGYTF.

The chain links TRBV4-3 to TRBJ2-3, with a weak D call TRBD2 (6 bases). Germline V gene sequence: CDR1 LGHNA, CDR2 YSLEER. V lost 0 bases, J lost 0 bases, and 10 bases lay in between. The CDR3 covers 16 residues. The DNA for the CDR3 is TGCGCCAGCAGCCAAGAGACGGGGGTTAGCACAGATACGCAGTATTTT. Protein product: CASSQETGVSTDTQYF.

V gene TRBV27 combines with J gene TRBJ2-3, with TRBD1 matching over 9 bases. This CDR3 has 15 residues. In germline, CDR1 is MNHEY, CDR2 SMNVEV (reference sequence). V lost 5 bases, J lost 6 bases, and 9 bases stayed unmatched. CDR3 DNA: TGTGCCAGCAGTCCCCCCGGGACAGGGCCCGATACGCAGTATTTT. Translation gives CASSPPGTGPDTQYF.

In its sample, this clone was seen a few times. The V gene is TRBV7-9, the J gene TRBJ2-1; TRBD2 might be the D (6 bases). Germline V gene sequence: CDR1 SEHNR, CDR2 FQNEAQ (reference sequence). Trimming cost V 0 bases and J 8 bases, with 17 bases left between them. The CDR3 loop spans 16 amino acids. CDR3 sequence (DNA): TGTGCCAGCAGCTTAGCCCTTTCGCGGGGTTCCGATGAGCAGTTCTTC. This gives the protein CASSLALSRGSDEQFF.

The chain combines TRBV19 with TRBJ2-6; 11 bases fit TRBD1. The V segment lost 6 bases and the J segment 3 bases; nucleotides outside the gene matches: 19. Germline lookup yields CDR1 LNHDA and CDR2 SQIVND (reference sequence). The length of the CDR3 is 21 residues. CDR3: CASSPLGTGGKQSGGANVLTF. CDR3 sequence (DNA): TGTGCCAGTAGCCCCCTGGGGACAGGGGGGAAACAGTCTGGTGGGGCCAACGTCCTGACTTTC.

This clone has just a few counts. The chain couples TRBV5-6 to TRBJ1-5; 9 bases match TRBD1. CDR1 is SGHDT and CDR2 is YYEEEE in the germline V gene. The CDR3 consists of 15 residues. J was trimmed by 6 bases and V by 5 bases; bases with no gene match: 9. The CDR3 spells CASSNWWDRVQPQHF. DNA of the CDR3: TGTGCCAGCAGTAACTGGTGGGACAGGGTTCAGCCCCAGCATTTT.

V usage is TRBV7-6 and J usage is TRBJ2-7; unclear D gene. The V end lost 2 bases, the J end lost 3 bases, and 11 bases lay between the germline ends. This CDR3 region has 14 residues. The germline V gene has CDR1 SGHVS and CDR2 FNYEAQ. CDR3 sequence (DNA): TGTGCCAGCAGCTTAAGCGCCGGAGACTACGAGCAGTACTTC. Protein product: CASSLSAGDYEQYF.

The chain is built from TRBV5-6 and TRBJ2-5; TRBD1 matches 8 bases. The CDR3 is 15 residues long. V lost 3 bases to trimming and J lost 9 bases; unmatched junction nucleotides: 13. Germline V gene lookup returns CDR1 SGHDT and CDR2 YYEEEE. The CDR3 region is CASSSGQGLGEAQYF. The DNA of the CDR3 is TGTGCCAGCAGCTCAGGACAGGGTCTTGGGGAGGCCCAGTACTTC.

V and J are TRBV9 and TRBJ1-2, with TRBD1 matching 7 bases. Per germline, CDR1 SGDLS and CDR2 YYNGEE. V lost 2 bases, J lost 4 bases, and 5 bases stayed unmatched. The length of the CDR3 is 14 residues. The CDR3 bases are TGTGCCAGCAGCGTCCGGGACAGACTCTATGGCTACACCTTC. It is translated as CASSVRDRLYGYTF.

J is TRBJ1-2 and V is TRBV27; D call uncertain. Looked up from germline, CDR1 is MNHEY and CDR2 is SMNVEV (reference sequence). The CDR3 consists of 15 residues. Trimming cost V 5 bases and J 4 bases, with 17 bases left between them. CDR3 sequence (DNA): TGTGCCAGCAGTACCGGGTCCTCCTTCCTCTATGGCTACACCTTC. It is translated as CASSTGSSFLYGYTF.